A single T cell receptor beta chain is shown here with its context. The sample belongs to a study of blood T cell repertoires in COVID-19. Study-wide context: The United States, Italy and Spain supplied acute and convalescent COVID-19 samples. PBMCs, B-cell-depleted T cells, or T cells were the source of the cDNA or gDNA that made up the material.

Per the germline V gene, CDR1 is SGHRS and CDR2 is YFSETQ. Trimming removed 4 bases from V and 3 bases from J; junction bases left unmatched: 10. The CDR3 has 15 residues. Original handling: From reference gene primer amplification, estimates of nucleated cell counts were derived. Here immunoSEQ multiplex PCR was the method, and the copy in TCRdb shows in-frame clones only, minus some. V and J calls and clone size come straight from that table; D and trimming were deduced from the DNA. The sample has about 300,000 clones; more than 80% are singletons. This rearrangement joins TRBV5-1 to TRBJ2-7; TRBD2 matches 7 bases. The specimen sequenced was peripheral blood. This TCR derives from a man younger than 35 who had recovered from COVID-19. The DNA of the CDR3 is TGCGCCAGCAGCCCGAAATGGGACTACGTCTACGAGCAGTACTTC. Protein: CASSPKWDYVYEQYF.